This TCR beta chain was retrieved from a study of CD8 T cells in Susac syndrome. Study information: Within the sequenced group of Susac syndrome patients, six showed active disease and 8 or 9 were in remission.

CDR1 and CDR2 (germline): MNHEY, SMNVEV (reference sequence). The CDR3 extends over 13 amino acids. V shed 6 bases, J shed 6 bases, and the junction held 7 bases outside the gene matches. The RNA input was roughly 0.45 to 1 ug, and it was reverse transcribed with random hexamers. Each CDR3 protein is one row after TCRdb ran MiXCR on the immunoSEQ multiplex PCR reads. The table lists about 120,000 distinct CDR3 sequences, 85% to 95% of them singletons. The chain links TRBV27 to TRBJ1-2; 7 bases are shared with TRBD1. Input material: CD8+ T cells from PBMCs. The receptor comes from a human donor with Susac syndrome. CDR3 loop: CASREGALNGYTF. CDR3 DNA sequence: TGTGCCAGCAGGGAGGGGGCGCTTAATGGCTACACCTTC.